The T cell receptor (beta chain) under discussion was sequenced for a study of blood T cell repertoires in COVID-19. Using immunoSEQ multiplex PCR, the repertoire was profiled, and TCRdb retains in-frame clones only, with some absent. The table lists over 100,000 clones, 85% of them singletons. This CDR3 is built from 14 residues. V was trimmed by 3 bases and J by 5 bases, leaving 10 bases between them. The V gene's germline CDR1 is SGHVS and CDR2 FNYEAQ. The chain carries TRBV7-6 and TRBJ1-4; no clear D. Sequencing was performed on peripheral blood. The TCR was taken from a man older than 75 with acute or convalescent COVID-19. The CDR3 coding sequence is TGTGCCAGCAGCTTTGACGGGAAGAATGAAAAACTGTTTTTT. The encoded protein is CASSFDGKNEKLFF. The full variable domain, with the rest looked up from reference TRBV7-6 and TRBJ1-4, is GAGVSQSPRYKVTKRGQDVALRCDPISGHVSLYWYRQALGQGPEFLTYFNYEAQQDKSGLPNDRFSAERPEGSISTLTIQRTEQRDSAMYRCASSFDGKNEKLFFGSGTQLSVL.